This T cell receptor (beta chain) was sequenced in a study of T cell changes during pregnancy in multiple sclerosis. Germline assignment: CDR1 SGHVS and CDR2 FQNEAQ. V was cut by 1 base and J by 5 bases, with 15 bases left in between. There are 16 residues in the CDR3. Only in-frame clones appear in the TCRdb table, and some are missing; sequencing was by immunoSEQ multiplex PCR. The table records tens of thousands of clones, 90% to 95% of them present only once. This material consisted of CD8+ T cells from peripheral blood mononuclear cells, taken before pregnancy. This clonotype originated in a female donor with multiple sclerosis, enrolled in a pregnancy study. The chain combines TRBV7-8 with TRBJ2-1; perhaps TRBD2 as D (7 bases). The CDR3, as DNA: TGTGCCAGCAGCTTAGGGGGGGGCTTGGGGAACAATGAGCAGTTCTTC. Its protein is CASSLGGGLGNNEQFF.